This TCR beta chain was profiled in a study of regulatory T cells in long-lasting Graves disease. Construction of TCR beta libraries relied on iRepertoire HTBI primers and on Arm-PCR targeting CDR3 regions. In TCRdb, the multiplex PCR reads were re-called with MiXCR into one record per CDR3 protein. The sample contains 400,000 to 550,000 distinct CDR3 sequences, under 15% of which appear only once. Stated time point: newly diagnosed GD, antithyroid drugs for less than 3 months. The TCR library was made from RNA extracted from PBMCs. There are many counts of this clonotype. V was clipped by 2 bases and J by 3 bases, with 22 bases between them. CDR1 and CDR2 from the germline V gene are KGHSH and LQKENI. The CDR3 runs to 19 residues. This sample was also put to use in a study of T cells in Graves' hyperthyroidism and ophthalmopathy.

The chain uses TRBV18 and TRBJ1-4; D possibly corresponds to TRBD1 (5 bases). The starting material was peripheral blood mononuclear cells (PBMCs), obtained at new diagnosis, from a patient treated with antithyroid drugs. This sequence was found in a woman aged 25-40 years with Graves disease. The CDR3 spells CASSPWGSSGGPANEKLFF. The CDR3 bases are TGTGCCAGCTCACCATGGGGCTCTTCGGGGGGACCCGCTAATGAAAAACTGTTTTTT.